Shown below are 26 T cell receptor beta chains from a single sample sequenced in a study of tumor-infiltrating lymphocytes in oesophageal squamous cell carcinoma (dated by TCRdb to about 2016). The library was made by PCR. TCRdb names Illumina HiSeq 2000 as the instrument used. In TCRdb, the public reads were trimmed at Q25 with fastp and aligned with MiXCR, with productive beta chains retained. Rows with one shared CDR3 protein collapse into an entry with the most common genes and DNA. Within this sample are some 21,000 distinct CDR3 sequences, with 40% to 45% of them counted one time only. The top ten hold around an eighth of the sample. Input material: normal esophageal tissue next to the tumor. The source is a male donor with esophageal squamous cell carcinoma.

The chain recombines TRBV28 with TRBJ2-3; a possible D gene is TRBD2 (7 bases). The germline CDR1 and CDR2 sequences are MDHEN and SYDVKM. The CDR3 runs 17 residues. The V gene lost 2 bases and the J gene lost 2 bases, with 17 bases spanning the gap. The CDR3 DNA is TGTGCCAGCAGTTTAGGGGGGGGGACAAGGCTCACAGATACGCAGTATTTT. It is translated as CASSLGGGTRLTDTQYF.

This clonotype has ten or more counts. The V gene is TRBV28, the J gene TRBJ1-1, with unresolved D. The CDR3 extends over 14 amino acids. Germline-derived CDR1 and CDR2 are MDHEN and SYDVKM. Deletions cut 3 bases from V and 8 bases from J, with 16 bases between. The CDR3 region has the DNA TGTGCCAGCAGTTTTGTCGGGGAGCCTACCGAAGCTTTCTTT. This translates into CASSFVGEPTEAFF.

This clonotype was picked up many times. The V call is TRBV2, the J call TRBJ2-1; the match to TRBD2 covers 14 bases. The germline V gene has CDR1 SNHLY and CDR2 FYNNEI. The CDR3 covers 18 residues. The trim removed 3 bases at V and 0 bases at J, leaving 4 bases unmatched. CDR3 bases: TGTGCCAGCAGTGAGCCAGGGACTAGCGGGAGCTCCTACAATGAGCAGTTCTTC. Translated: CASSEPGTSGSSYNEQFF.

This clonotype was observed many times. The DNA of the CDR3 is TGTGCCACCAGTGATCCCAAGGGAGGGGATTACAATGAGCAGTACTTC. Translating it yields CATSDPKGGDYNEQYF. The rearrangement uses TRBV24-1 and TRBJ2-7; 7 bases are a match to TRBD2. The germline V gene encodes CDR1 KGHDR and CDR2 SFDVKD. Trimming cost V 3 bases and J 7 bases; bases outside gene matches: 14. This CDR3 spans 16 amino acids.

CDR3 residues: CASSTRQGSNEQFF. The DNA of the CDR3 is TGTGCCAGCAGCACGCGACAGGGGAGCAATGAGCAGTTCTTC. The chain couples TRBV7-3 to TRBJ2-1, with 8 bases identical to TRBD1. Unmatched junction bases numbered 6, after V lost 5 bases and J lost 6 bases. Germline CDR1 is SGHTA and CDR2 is FQGTGA. There are 14 residues in the CDR3.

This clonotype was detected ten times or more. The chain carries TRBV4-1 and TRBJ1-3, with D unresolved. Trimming pared 4 bases from V and 4 bases from J, leaving 11 bases between. The CDR3 has 14 amino acids. Germline loops: CDR1 MGHRA, CDR2 YSYEKL. Here the CDR3 DNA reads TGCGCCAGCAGCCTAACCCCCGGGGGAAACACCATATATTTT. It encodes CASSLTPGGNTIYF.

This chain uses TRBV19 with TRBJ1-2; unclear D gene. This CDR3 has 11 residues. CDR1 LNHDA and CDR2 SQIVND come from the germline V gene (reference sequence). The V and J ends lost 3 bases and 3 bases respectively, with 2 bases between them. DNA of the CDR3: TGTGCCAGTAGTATCGACTATGGCTACACCTTC. It is translated as CASSIDYGYTF.

This clonotype was observed a handful of times. This chain links TRBV10-3 with TRBJ2-6; TRBD2 might be the D (6 bases). This CDR3 is 17 amino acids long. The germline CDR1 and CDR2 sequences are ENHRY and SYGVKD. V was clipped by 0 bases and J by 0 bases, with 9 bases between them. CDR3 loop: CAISESLGGSGANVLTF. DNA for the CDR3: TGTGCCATCAGTGAGTCGTTGGGGGGCTCTGGGGCCAACGTCCTGACTTTC.

The chain carries TRBV12-3 or TRBV12-4 and TRBJ1-2; D perhaps matches TRBD1 (5 bases). The CDR3 sequence is 13 residues long. V was trimmed by 3 bases and J by 4 bases, leaving 9 bases between them. In DNA, the CDR3 is TGTGCCAGCAGTTTCGGGGCTAGCTATGGCTACACCTTC. Its protein is CASSFGASYGYTF.

Many counts were recorded for this clonotype. The chain has TRBV6-1 and TRBJ1-6; the match to TRBD1 covers 7 bases. CDR3 size: 15 residues. Germline V gene data show CDR1 as MNHNS and CDR2 as SASEGT. V was clipped by 7 bases and J by 8 bases; unmatched bases: 11. The CDR3 DNA is TGTGCCAGCACCAAAGACAGGGCCACTGATTCACCCCTCCACTTT. As protein: CASTKDRATDSPLHF.

This clonotype was counted many times. The chain uses TRBV11-3 and TRBJ2-1; 7 bases agree with TRBD1. Germline V lookup: CDR1 SGHNT, CDR2 YENEEA. Trimming cost V 5 bases and J 4 bases; bases outside gene matches: 8. This CDR3 is 15 amino acids long. Written as DNA, the CDR3 is TGTGCCAGCAGCCTAGGACAGGTTAAGTACAATGAGCAGTTCTTC. It is translated as CASSLGQVKYNEQFF.

The V gene is TRBV24-1, the J gene TRBJ2-7; weak D call: TRBD1 (6 bases). The CDR3 sequence is 14 residues long. Germline CDR1 is KGHDR and CDR2 is SFDVKD. The V gene lost 2 bases and the J gene lost 1 base, with 8 bases spanning the gap. The CDR3 loop is CATSDSDRSYEQYF. CDR3 DNA: TGTGCCACCAGTGATTCAGACAGGTCCTACGAGCAGTACTTC.

This clonotype has a handful of counts. The chain recombines TRBV20-1 with TRBJ2-1, with D possibly matching TRBD2 (6 bases). From germline, CDR1 is DFQATT and CDR2 SNEGSKA (reference sequence). The CDR3 is 15 amino acids. V gave up 3 bases and J gave up 0 bases, with 12 bases separating them. CDR3 DNA sequence: TGCAGTGCTAGCTCGGGCGGGAACTCCTACAATGAGCAGTTCTTC. Translated: CSASSGGNSYNEQFF.

This clonotype was counted between two and nine times. This sequence joins TRBV7-3 and TRBJ2-3, with 9 bases aligning to TRBD2. CDR3 length: 14 amino acids. Germline V CDR1 and CDR2: SGHTA, FQGTGA. The J segment lost 3 bases and the V segment lost 4 bases, leaving 2 bases of the junction unmatched. The CDR3 region has the DNA TGTGCCAGCAGCTCCGGACTAGCGACAGATACGCAGTATTTT. Translating it yields CASSSGLATDTQYF. Using reference TRBV7-3 and TRBJ2-3 for the parts outside the CDR3, the full variable domain is GAGVSQTPSNKVTEKGKYVELRCDPISGHTALYWYRQSLGQGPEFLIYFQGTGAADDSGLPNDRFFAVRPEGSVSTLKIQRTERGDSAVYLCASSSGLATDTQYFGPGTRLTVL.

This clonotype was detected ten times or more. CDR3 nucleotides: TGCGCCAGCAGTGAGCCGGGACCGCACTACGAGCAGTACTTC. Amino acids: CASSEPGPHYEQYF. The rearrangement uses TRBV10-2 and TRBJ2-5, with D possibly called TRBD1 or TRBD2 (5 bases each). The DNA matches TRBJ2-7 better at its end, which makes the J call doubtful. Looked up from germline, CDR1 is WSHSY and CDR2 is SAAADI. The CDR3 is made up of 14 amino acids.

This clonotype was seen many times. The chain has TRBV5-1 and TRBJ2-7, with TRBD1 matching over 12 bases. With V trimmed by 5 bases and J by 3 bases, 6 bases remained unmatched. The CDR3 has 15 residues. Looked up from germline, CDR1 is SGHRS and CDR2 is YFSETQ. The CDR3 nucleotides are TGCGCCAGCAGAGAAGGGACAGGGGGCATCTACGAGCAGTACTTC. Protein sequence: CASREGTGGIYEQYF. Based on the CDR3 plus reference TRBV5-1 and TRBJ2-7, the full variable domain is KAGVTQTPRYLIKTRGQQVTLSCSPISGHRSVSWYQQTPGQGLQFLFEYFSETQRNKGNFPGRFSGRQFSNSRSEMNVSTLELGDSALYLCASREGTGGIYEQYFGPGTRLTVT.

This chain joins TRBV6-1 and TRBJ2-3, with 7 bases fitting TRBD1. V dropped 7 bases and J dropped 8; count of bases not matched to a gene: 6. This CDR3 has 12 amino acids. Germline V gene data show CDR1 as MNHNS and CDR2 as SASEGT. The CDR3 loop reads CASKDRAVTQYF. DNA for the CDR3: TGTGCCAGCAAAGACAGGGCCGTTACGCAGTATTTT.

This clonotype occurred a few times. J is TRBJ2-3 and V is TRBV2; D might be TRBD1 or TRBD2, each matching 6 bases. This CDR3 contains 15 residues. V was shortened by 4 bases and J by 1 base, with 12 bases between the two germline ends. Germline CDR1 and CDR2: SNHLY and FYNNEI. DNA for the CDR3: TGTGCCAGCAGTGGGGGGGCCGTTGGCACAGATACGCAGTATTTT. Translated: CASSGGAVGTDTQYF.

The chain couples TRBV18 to TRBJ2-5, with 13 nucleotides matching TRBD2. V trimming: 6 bases; J trimming: 5 bases; junction bases outside the gene matches: 0. This CDR3 spans 13 amino acids. CDR1 and CDR2 (germline): KGHSH, LQKENI. CDR3 nucleotide sequence: TGTGCCAGCTCGACTAGCGGGAGGGAGACCCAGTACTTC. Protein product: CASSTSGRETQYF.

The genes are TRBV7-2 and TRBJ2-7; 14 positions agree with TRBD2. The J call may be wrong; the DNA end is better matched by TRBJ2-5. CDR1 and CDR2 from the germline V gene are SGHTA and FQGNSA. The CDR3 extends over 16 amino acids. Here the CDR3 DNA reads TGTGCCAGCAGCCCAACGGGACTAGCGGGAGCGGAGACCCAGTACTTC. As protein: CASSPTGLAGAETQYF.

By its share, this clonotype is medium-sized. This chain links TRBV24-1 with TRBJ2-1; TRBD1 matches 10 bases. This CDR3 spans 15 amino acids. Germline V gives CDR1 KGHDR, CDR2 SFDVKD. V shed 5 bases and J 8 bases; nucleotides not matched to a gene: 8. The CDR3 protein is CATSAGTGVVHEQFF. The CDR3 nucleotides read TGTGCCACCAGTGCGGGGACAGGGGTTGTCCATGAGCAGTTCTTC.

The V call is TRBV7-2, the J call TRBJ2-5; maybe TRBD2 (5 bases). V was pared by 5 bases and J by 11 bases, with 24 bases between. Germline values: CDR1 SGHTA, CDR2 FQGNSA. The CDR3 is 15 amino acids. The CDR3 protein is CASSTPGGRYNEQYF. CDR3 nucleotide sequence: TGTGCCAGCAGCACCCCAGGCGGGCGGTACAATGAGCAGTACTTC. Full variable domain (outside the CDR3, taken from reference TRBV7-2 and TRBJ2-5): GAGVSQSPSNKVTEKGKDVELRCDPISGHTALYWYRQSLGQGLEFLIYFQGNSAPDKSGLPSDRFSAERTGGSVSTLTIQRTQQEDSAVYLCASSTPGGRYNEQYFGPGTRLLVL.

The table lists this clonotype with many counts. The V gene is TRBV2, the J gene TRBJ1-2; the D gene is possibly TRBD1 (5 bases). Trimming removed 6 bases at V and 8 bases at J, with 13 bases between. Germline V gene data show CDR1 as SNHLY and CDR2 as FYNNEI. The CDR3 is 12 residues long. CDR3 region: CASRNRRDGYTF. CDR3 nucleotides: TGTGCCAGCAGAAACCGCAGGGACGGCTACACCTTC.

This clonotype was seen repeatedly, ten times or more. A much larger clone is a single base away; this may be a read error. The chain recombines TRBV6-1 with TRBJ2-7; the match to TRBD2 covers 13 bases. J lost 7 bases, V lost 7 bases, and 13 bases had no gene match. The CDR3 consists of 16 residues. Germline V lookup: CDR1 MNHNS, CDR2 SASEGT. As DNA, the CDR3 is TGTGCCAGCACTTTCTCAGGACTAGCGGGAGTCAATGAGCAGTACTTC. Translating gives CASTFSGLAGVNEQYF.

On this clonotype itself: Without the conserved terminal phenylalanine or tryptophan, this CDR3 likely stems from a read error. No DNA is shown, since the ends of the CDR3 on it are uncertain; the CDR3 is the one TCRdb lists. The chain carries TRBV7-6 and TRBJ2-7; the table assigns TRBD2, which was not confirmed against the DNA. The CDR3 totals 16 residues, both ends included. CDR1 is SGHVS, CDR2 FNYEAQ, per germline. The CDR3: CASSNPGPSYGYTFGS.

V is TRBV7-2 and J is TRBJ1-2; no definite D call. The CDR3 consists of 13 residues. Looked up from germline, CDR1 is SGHTA and CDR2 is FQGNSA. Trimming pared 7 bases from V and 7 bases from J, leaving 16 bases between. CDR3 loop: CASNYQLSGGYTF. CDR3 nucleotide sequence: TGTGCCAGCAACTATCAACTTTCCGGTGGCTACACCTTC.